This T cell receptor (beta chain) stems from a study of T cell repertoires in cytomegalovirus infection. Study background: Signatures in public TCR beta sequences pointed to both CMV infection and matching HLA type.

Remarks on this clonotype: Its specificity is not known.

The CDR3 loop spans 13 amino acids. Germline values: CDR1 DFQATT, CDR2 SNEGSKA (reference sequence). V was trimmed by 0 bases and J by 0 bases, leaving 5 bases between them. The study, taken as a whole, reports: Clonotypes of TCR beta that were HLA-C-restricted and CMV-specific dominated the ex vivo response. Adding up the frequency of public TCR beta families identified people who carried CMV plus the relevant HLA.

TCRdb re-called the reads with MiXCR, one entry per CDR3 protein. The sample has some 600,000 distinct CDR3 sequences; less than 25% are singletons. The receptor's source is a human donor in good health (CMV status not recorded). Some clones in this sample may be carry-over from other donors' samples. Sequencing used CD8+ T cells from PBMCs. The rearrangement joins TRBV20-1 to TRBJ1-1; D not resolved. The CDR3 coding sequence is TGCAGTGCTAGAGATTTTATGAACACTGAAGCTTTCTTT. Its translation: CSARDFMNTEAFF.